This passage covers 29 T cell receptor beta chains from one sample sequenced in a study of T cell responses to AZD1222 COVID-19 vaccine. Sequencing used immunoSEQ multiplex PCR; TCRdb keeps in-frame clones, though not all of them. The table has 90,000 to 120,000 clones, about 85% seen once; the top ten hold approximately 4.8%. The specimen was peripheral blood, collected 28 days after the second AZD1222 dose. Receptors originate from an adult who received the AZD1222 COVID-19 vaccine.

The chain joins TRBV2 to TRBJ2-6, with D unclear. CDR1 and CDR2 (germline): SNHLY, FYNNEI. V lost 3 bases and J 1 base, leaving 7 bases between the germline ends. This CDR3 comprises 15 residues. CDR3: CASSDGGSGANVLTF. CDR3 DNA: TGTGCCAGCAGTGACGGCGGATCTGGGGCCAACGTCCTGACTTTC.

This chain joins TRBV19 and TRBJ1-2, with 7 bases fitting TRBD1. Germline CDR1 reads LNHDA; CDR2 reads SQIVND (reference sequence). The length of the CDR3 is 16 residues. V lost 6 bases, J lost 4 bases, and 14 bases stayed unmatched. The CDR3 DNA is TGTGCCAGTAGCTGGGACAGCCCAACCGGCGCCTATGGCTACACCTTC. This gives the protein CASSWDSPTGAYGYTF.

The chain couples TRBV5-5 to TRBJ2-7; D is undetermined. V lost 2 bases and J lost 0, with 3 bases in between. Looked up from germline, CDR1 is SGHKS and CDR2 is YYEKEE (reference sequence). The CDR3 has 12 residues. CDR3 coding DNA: TGTGCCAGCAGCTTAAACTCCTACGAGCAGTACTTC. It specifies CASSLNSYEQYF.

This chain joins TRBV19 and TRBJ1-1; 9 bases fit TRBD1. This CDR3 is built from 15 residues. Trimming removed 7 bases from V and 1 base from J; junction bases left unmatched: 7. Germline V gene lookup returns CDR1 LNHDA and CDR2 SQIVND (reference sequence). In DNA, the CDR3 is TGTGCCAGTACCCGGACAGGGGCGAGGAACACTGAAGCTTTCTTT. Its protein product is CASTRTGARNTEAFF.

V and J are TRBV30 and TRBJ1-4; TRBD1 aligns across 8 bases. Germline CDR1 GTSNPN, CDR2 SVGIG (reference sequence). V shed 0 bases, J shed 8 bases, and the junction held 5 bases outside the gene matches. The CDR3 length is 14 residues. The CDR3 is CAWSVGTGEEKLFF. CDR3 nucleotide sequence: TGTGCCTGGAGTGTAGGGACAGGAGAAGAAAAACTGTTTTTT.

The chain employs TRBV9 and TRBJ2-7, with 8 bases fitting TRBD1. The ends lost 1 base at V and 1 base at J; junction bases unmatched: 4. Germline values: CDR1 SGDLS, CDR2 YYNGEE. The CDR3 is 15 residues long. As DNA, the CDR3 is TGTGCCAGCAGCGTAAACACAGGGGGTTCCTACGAGCAGTACTTC. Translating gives CASSVNTGGSYEQYF.

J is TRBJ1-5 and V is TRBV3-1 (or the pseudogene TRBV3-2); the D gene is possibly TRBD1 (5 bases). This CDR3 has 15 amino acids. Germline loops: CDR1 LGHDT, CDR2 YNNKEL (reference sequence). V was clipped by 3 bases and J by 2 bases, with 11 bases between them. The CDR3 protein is CASSHKGLGNQPQHF. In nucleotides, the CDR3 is TGTGCCAGCAGCCATAAGGGGCTGGGCAATCAGCCCCAGCATTTT.

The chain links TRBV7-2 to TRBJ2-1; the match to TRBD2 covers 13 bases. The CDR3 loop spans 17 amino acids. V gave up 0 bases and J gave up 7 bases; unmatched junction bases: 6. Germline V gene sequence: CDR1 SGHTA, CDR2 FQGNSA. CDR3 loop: CASSLARLAGGLNEQFF. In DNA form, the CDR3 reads TGTGCCAGCAGCTTAGCCCGACTAGCGGGGGGCCTAAATGAGCAGTTCTTC.

In DNA, the CDR3 is TGTGCCAGCAGCGACCGGGGACTAGCGGCTAACACCGGGGAGCTGTTTTTT. It is translated as CASSDRGLAANTGELFF. The chain carries TRBV9 and TRBJ2-2; 11 bases match TRBD2. The CDR3 length is 17 residues. Germline values: CDR1 SGDLS, CDR2 YYNGEE. V lost 3 bases, J lost 2 bases, and 6 bases stayed unmatched.

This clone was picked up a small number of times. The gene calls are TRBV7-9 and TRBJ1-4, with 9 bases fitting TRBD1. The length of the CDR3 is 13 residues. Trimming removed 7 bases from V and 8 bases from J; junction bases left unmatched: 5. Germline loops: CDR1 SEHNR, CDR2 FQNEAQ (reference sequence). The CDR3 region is CASTGQGAEKLFF. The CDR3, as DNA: TGTGCCAGCACGGGACAGGGTGCCGAAAAACTGTTTTTT.

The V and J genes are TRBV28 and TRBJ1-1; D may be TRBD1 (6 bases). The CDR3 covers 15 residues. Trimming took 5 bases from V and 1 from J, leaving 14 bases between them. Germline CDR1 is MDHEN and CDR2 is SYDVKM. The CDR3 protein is CASSPLQGGNTEAFF. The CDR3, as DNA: TGTGCCAGCAGTCCATTACAGGGCGGGAACACTGAAGCTTTCTTT.

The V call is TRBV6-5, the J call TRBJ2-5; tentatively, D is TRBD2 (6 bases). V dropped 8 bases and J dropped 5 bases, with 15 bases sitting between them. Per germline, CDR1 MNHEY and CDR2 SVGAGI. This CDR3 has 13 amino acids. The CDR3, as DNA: TGTGCCAGCTCCTTCGGGGGACTGGAGACCCAGTACTTC. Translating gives CASSFGGLETQYF.

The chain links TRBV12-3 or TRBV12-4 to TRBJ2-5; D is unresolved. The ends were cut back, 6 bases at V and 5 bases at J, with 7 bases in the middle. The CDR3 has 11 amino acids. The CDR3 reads CASSPEETQYF. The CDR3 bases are TGTGCCAGCAGCCCCGAGGAGACCCAGTACTTC.

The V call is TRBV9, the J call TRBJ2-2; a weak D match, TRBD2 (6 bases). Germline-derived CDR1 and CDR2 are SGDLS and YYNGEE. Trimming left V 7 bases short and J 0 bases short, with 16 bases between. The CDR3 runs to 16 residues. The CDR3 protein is CASGGAGQPNTGELFF. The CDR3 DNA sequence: TGTGCCAGCGGAGGGGCGGGGCAGCCGAACACCGGGGAGCTGTTTTTT.

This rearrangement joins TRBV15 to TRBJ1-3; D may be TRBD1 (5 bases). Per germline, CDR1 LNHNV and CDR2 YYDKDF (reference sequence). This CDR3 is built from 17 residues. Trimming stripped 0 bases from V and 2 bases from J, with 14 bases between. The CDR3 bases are TGTGCCACCAGCAGAGATAGCAGTCGGGGACCTGGAAACACCATATATTTT. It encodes CATSRDSSRGPGNTIYF.

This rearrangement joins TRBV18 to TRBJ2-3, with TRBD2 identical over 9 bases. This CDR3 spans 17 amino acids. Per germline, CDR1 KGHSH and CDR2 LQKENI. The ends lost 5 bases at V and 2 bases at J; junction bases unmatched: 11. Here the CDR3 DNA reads TGTGCCAGCTCAACCACGAGCGGGGGGAGCCACACAGATACGCAGTATTTT. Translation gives CASSTTSGGSHTDTQYF.

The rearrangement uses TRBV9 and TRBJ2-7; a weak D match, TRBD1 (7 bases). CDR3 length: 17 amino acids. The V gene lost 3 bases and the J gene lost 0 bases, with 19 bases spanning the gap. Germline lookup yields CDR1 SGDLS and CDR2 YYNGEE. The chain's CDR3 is CASSAEGGQGGSYEQYF. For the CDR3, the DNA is TGTGCCAGCAGCGCCGAAGGGGGGCAGGGGGGCTCCTACGAGCAGTACTTC.

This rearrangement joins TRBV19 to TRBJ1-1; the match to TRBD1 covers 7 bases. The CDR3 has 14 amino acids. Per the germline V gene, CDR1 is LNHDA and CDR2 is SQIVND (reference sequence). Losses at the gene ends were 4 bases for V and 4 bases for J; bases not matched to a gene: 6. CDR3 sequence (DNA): TGTGCCAGTAGTAGACAGGGCATGGGCACTGAAGCTTTCTTT. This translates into CASSRQGMGTEAFF.

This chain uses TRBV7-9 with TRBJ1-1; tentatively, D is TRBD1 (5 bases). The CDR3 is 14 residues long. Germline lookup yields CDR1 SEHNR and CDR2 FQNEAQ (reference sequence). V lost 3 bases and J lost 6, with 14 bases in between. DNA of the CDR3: TGTGCCAGCAGCTTCGACAGAGGGAGGCCTGAAGCTTTCTTT. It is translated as CASSFDRGRPEAFF.

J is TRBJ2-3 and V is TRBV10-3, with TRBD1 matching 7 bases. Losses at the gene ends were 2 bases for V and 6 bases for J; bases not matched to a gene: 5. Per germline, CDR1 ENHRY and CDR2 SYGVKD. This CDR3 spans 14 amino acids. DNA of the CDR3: TGTGCCATCAGTGAGGACAGGGTCGAGGATACGCAGTATTTT. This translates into CAISEDRVEDTQYF.

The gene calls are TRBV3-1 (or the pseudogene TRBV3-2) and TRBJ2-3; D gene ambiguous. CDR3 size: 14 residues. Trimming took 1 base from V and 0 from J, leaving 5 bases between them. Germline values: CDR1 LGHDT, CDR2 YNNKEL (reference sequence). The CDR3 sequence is CASSQGSSTDTQYF. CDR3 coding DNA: TGTGCCAGCAGCCAAGGGTCTAGCACAGATACGCAGTATTTT.

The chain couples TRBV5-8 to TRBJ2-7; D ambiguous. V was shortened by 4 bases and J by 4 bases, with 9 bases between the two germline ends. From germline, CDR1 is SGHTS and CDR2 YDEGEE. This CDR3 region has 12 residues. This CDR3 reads CASSAPRYEQYF. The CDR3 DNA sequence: TGTGCCAGCAGCGCCCCCAGGTACGAGCAGTACTTC.

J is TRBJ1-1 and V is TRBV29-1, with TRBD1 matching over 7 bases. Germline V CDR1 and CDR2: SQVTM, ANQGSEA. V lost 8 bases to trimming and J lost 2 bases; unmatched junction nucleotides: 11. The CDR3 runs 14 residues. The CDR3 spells CSIIRTGPNTEAFF. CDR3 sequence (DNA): TGCAGCATCATTCGGACAGGACCAAACACTGAAGCTTTCTTT.

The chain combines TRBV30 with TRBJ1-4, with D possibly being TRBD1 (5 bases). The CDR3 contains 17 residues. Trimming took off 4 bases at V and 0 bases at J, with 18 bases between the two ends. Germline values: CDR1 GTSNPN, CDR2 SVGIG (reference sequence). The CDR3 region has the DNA TGTGCCTGGAATGGTATTCGACAGACTTCAACTAATGAAAAACTGTTTTTT. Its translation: CAWNGIRQTSTNEKLFF.

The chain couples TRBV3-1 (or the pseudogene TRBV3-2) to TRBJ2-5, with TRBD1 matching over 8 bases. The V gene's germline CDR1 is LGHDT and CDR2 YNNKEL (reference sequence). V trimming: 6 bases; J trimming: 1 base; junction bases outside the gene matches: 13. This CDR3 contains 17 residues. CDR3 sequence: CASRARLTGQGQETQYF. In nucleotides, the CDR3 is TGTGCCAGCAGGGCTCGTCTCACCGGACAGGGCCAAGAGACCCAGTACTTC.

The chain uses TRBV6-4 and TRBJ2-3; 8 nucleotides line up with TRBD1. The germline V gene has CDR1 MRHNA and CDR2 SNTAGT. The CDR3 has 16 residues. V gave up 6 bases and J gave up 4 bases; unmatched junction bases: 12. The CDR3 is CASSPRGQGASDTQYF. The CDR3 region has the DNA TGTGCCAGCAGCCCCAGAGGGCAGGGGGCCTCAGATACGCAGTATTTT.

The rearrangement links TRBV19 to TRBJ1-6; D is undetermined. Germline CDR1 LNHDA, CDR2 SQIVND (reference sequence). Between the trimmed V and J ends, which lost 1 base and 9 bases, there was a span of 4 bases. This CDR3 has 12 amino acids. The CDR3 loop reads CASSIAGSPLHF. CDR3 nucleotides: TGTGCCAGTAGTATAGCCGGTTCACCCCTCCACTTT.

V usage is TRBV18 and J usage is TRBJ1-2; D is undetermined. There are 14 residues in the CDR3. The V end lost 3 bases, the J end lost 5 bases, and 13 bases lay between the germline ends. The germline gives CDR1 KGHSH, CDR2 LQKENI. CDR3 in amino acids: CASSPLSEGYGYTF. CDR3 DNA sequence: TGTGCCAGCTCACCGTTGTCAGAGGGTTATGGCTACACCTTC.

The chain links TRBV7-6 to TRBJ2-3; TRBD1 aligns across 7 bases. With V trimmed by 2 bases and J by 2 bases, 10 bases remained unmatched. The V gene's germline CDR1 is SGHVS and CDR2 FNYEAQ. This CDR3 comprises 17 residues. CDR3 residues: CASSLYPGGELTDTQYF. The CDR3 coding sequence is TGTGCCAGCAGCTTATACCCAGGGGGAGAACTCACAGATACGCAGTATTTT.